A single sample is the source of the 24 T cell receptor beta chains below, sequenced in a study of low-dose radiotherapy and immunotherapy resistance in tumors (dated by TCRdb to between 2021 and 2022). Data came from an Illumina HiSeq 2500. Superscript III and a set of TRAV- and TRBV-specific primers were used to synthesize first-strand cDNA, so that both TCRalpha and TCRbeta chains were covered. TCRs were amplified with Phusion for about 20 PCR cycles using a constant-region primer together with the adapter attached to the V primers. The public reads were quality trimmed at Q25 with fastp and then assembled into clones with MiXCR by TCRdb, keeping productive beta chains. When rows share a CDR3 protein, they turn into one entry using the most common DNA and genes. This sample has around 64,000 distinct CDR3 sequences in its table, and roughly 29% of those were observed once. 6.6% of the sample rests with the top ten.

The meaning of the sample's time point label: before trial treatment. The sequenced sample was PBMCs, obtained before treatment. The receptors stem from a male donor with rectosigmoid adenocarcinoma.

This clonotype was observed many times. J is TRBJ2-5 and V is TRBV24-1; D gene uncertain. The CDR3 is 14 residues long. Trimming took 0 bases from V and 7 from J, leaving 11 bases between them. Germline lookup yields CDR1 KGHDR and CDR2 SFDVKD. The DNA for the CDR3 is TGTGCCACCAGTGATTTGAAGGTGGCCGGGACCCAGTACTTC. It translates to CATSDLKVAGTQYF.

This clonotype was recorded at least ten times. The chain joins TRBV7-2 to TRBJ2-1; 8 bases are a match to TRBD1. V trimming: 6 bases; J trimming: 1 base; junction bases outside the gene matches: 20. This CDR3 region has 20 residues. The germline CDR1 and CDR2 sequences are SGHTA and FQGNSA. As DNA, the CDR3 is TGTGCCAGCAGTGTGCCCCCGGGGACAGGAAGGCGGCTGTCCTACAATGAGCAGTTCTTC. It specifies CASSVPPGTGRRLSYNEQFF.

Ten or more counts support this clonotype. This rearrangement joins TRBV12-3 or TRBV12-4 to TRBJ1-2; D gene ambiguous. V was pared by 6 bases and J by 0 bases, with 11 bases between. The CDR3 covers 14 residues. The CDR3 nucleotides are TGTGCCAGCAGCCCTAACTACGCTAACTATGGCTACACCTTC. Translating it yields CASSPNYANYGYTF.

This clonotype was seen a single time. It is unclear where the CDR3 begins or ends on the DNA, so no DNA is shown, and the CDR3 is as TCRdb lists it. The chain's CDR3 is CASSHPHGGELFFF. The rearrangement joins TRBV4-3 to TRBJ2-2; the table's TRBD1 call for D was not verified on the DNA. Ends included, the CDR3 has 14 residues. Germline loops: CDR1 LGHNA, CDR2 YSLEER.

As concerns this clonotype: A read error is the likely source, as a far larger clone sits one nucleotide away. The CDR3 DNA reads as TGTGCCAGCAGCTCGACAGGGGCATTGTCCAAAAACATTCAGTACTTC. Its translation: CASSSTGALSKNIQYF. The chain recombines TRBV5-8 with TRBJ2-4, with 8 bases identical to TRBD1. Germline CDR1 and CDR2: SGHTS and YDEGEE. The V gene end was trimmed by 3 bases and the J gene end by 2 bases; junction bases not matched to a gene: 7. This CDR3 comprises 16 residues.

This clonotype was counted many times. The chain links TRBV28 to TRBJ2-2, with no clear D. The germline CDR1 and CDR2 sequences are MDHEN and SYDVKM. Trimming cost V 3 bases and J 6 bases, with 8 bases left between them. The CDR3 totals 13 residues. CDR3 residues: CASSFRVAGELFF. The CDR3 DNA follows: TGTGCCAGCAGTTTTCGGGTCGCCGGGGAGCTGTTTTTT.

V gene TRBV10-3 combines with J gene TRBJ2-5, with TRBD1 matching 7 bases. V lost 2 bases, J lost 0 bases, and 6 bases stayed unmatched. This CDR3 has 16 residues. In germline, CDR1 is ENHRY, CDR2 SYGVKD. In nucleotides, the CDR3 is TGTGCCATCAGTGAGGGACCGGGACAGTACCAAGAGACCCAGTACTTC. It encodes CAISEGPGQYQETQYF.

J is TRBJ2-7 and V is TRBV18; 14 positions match TRBD2. Looked up from germline, CDR1 is KGHSH and CDR2 is LQKENI. The CDR3 is 16 residues long. The V segment lost 5 bases and the J segment 7 bases; nucleotides outside the gene matches: 10. The CDR3 region has the DNA TGTGCCAGCTCAGACACCGGGACTAGCGGGAGTAATGAGCAGTACTTC. It encodes CASSDTGTSGSNEQYF.

There are many counts of this clonotype. The gene calls are TRBV12-3 or TRBV12-4 and TRBJ2-7; weak D call: TRBD1 (6 bases). The V end lost 7 bases, the J end lost 0 bases, and 13 bases lay between the germline ends. The CDR3 has 14 amino acids. CDR3 nucleotides: TGTGCCAGCACCACTGAGACAGGCTCCTACGAGCAGTACTTC. The encoded protein is CASTTETGSYEQYF.

This clonotype was counted at least ten times. V is TRBV5-4 and J is TRBJ2-7, with D perhaps TRBD1 or TRBD2 (5 bases each). This CDR3 contains 11 residues. CDR1 is SGHNT and CDR2 is YYREEE in the germline V gene (reference sequence). The ends were cut back, 7 bases at V and 2 bases at J, with 7 bases in the middle. In DNA form, the CDR3 reads TGTGCCAGCGGGGGACCCTACGAGCAGTACTTC. Translating gives CASGGPYEQYF.

This clonotype was seen at least ten times. The gene calls are TRBV12-3 or TRBV12-4 and TRBJ2-7; possible D gene TRBD2, 5 bases. The CDR3 spans 13 residues. Trimming stripped 6 bases from V and 3 bases from J, with 12 bases between. The CDR3 loop is CASSPGLGYEQYF. As DNA, the CDR3 is TGTGCCAGCAGCCCCGGACTTGGCTACGAGCAGTACTTC.

Of note for this clonotype: The DNA is omitted, as the CDR3 cannot be located on it reliably, and the CDR3 follows TCRdb's listing. The V call is TRBV6-2 or TRBV6-3, the J call TRBJ2-2; the listed D gene, TRBD1, was not tested against the DNA. The CDR3 comprises 17 residues, both ends counted. Per germline, CDR1 MNHEY and CDR2 SVGEGT. CDR3 amino acids: CASSLSGGANTGELFFF.

This clonotype was counted a few times. A far larger clone is a single base away, which makes a read error likely. V usage is TRBV28 and J usage is TRBJ2-7, with TRBD1 identical over 7 bases. The V gene's germline CDR1 is MDHEN and CDR2 SYDVKM. Trimming removed 2 bases from V and 7 bases from J; junction bases left unmatched: 11. This CDR3 has 15 amino acids. The CDR3 spells CASSLTQGVLNEQYF. As DNA, the CDR3 is TGTGCCAGCAGTTTAACCCAGGGGGTATTAAATGAGCAGTACTTC.

This clonotype was seen many times. The chain has TRBV6-2 or TRBV6-3 and TRBJ1-1; TRBD1 matches 10 bases. The CDR3 has 14 residues. Germline assignment: CDR1 MNHEY and CDR2 SVGEGT. J gave up 3 bases and V 2 bases, and 0 bases lay outside the gene matches. The CDR3 reads CASSYGQGDTEAFF. The DNA for the CDR3 is TGTGCCAGCAGTTACGGACAGGGGGACACTGAAGCTTTCTTT.

The table lists this clonotype with many counts. The CDR3 is CASSQEKTSGSLYNEQFF. In DNA, the CDR3 is TGTGCCAGCAGCCAAGAGAAAACTAGCGGGAGTTTGTACAATGAGCAGTTCTTC. V and J are TRBV4-2 and TRBJ2-1; TRBD2 matches 11 bases. V was clipped by 0 bases and J by 4 bases; unmatched bases: 8. Looked up from germline, CDR1 is LGHNA and CDR2 is YNFKEQ. The CDR3 spans 18 residues.

Many counts were recorded for this clonotype. This rearrangement joins TRBV7-2 to TRBJ2-7; D perhaps matches TRBD2 (5 bases). The germline V gene has CDR1 SGHTA and CDR2 FQGNSA. V was clipped by 2 bases and J by 4 bases, with 9 bases between them. The CDR3 runs 13 residues. The DNA of the CDR3 is TGTGCCAGCAGCTTAATGCGCGGGTACGAGCAGTACTTC. Its protein product is CASSLMRGYEQYF. The whole variable domain, filled in from reference TRBV7-2 and TRBJ2-7, reads GAGVSQSPSNKVTEKGKDVELRCDPISGHTALYWYRQSLGQGLEFLIYFQGNSAPDKSGLPSDRFSAERTGGSVSTLTIQRTQQEDSAVYLCASSLMRGYEQYFGPGTRLTVT.

This clonotype was observed many times. The rearrangement joins TRBV6-2 or TRBV6-3 to TRBJ2-2; possible D gene TRBD1, 6 bases. Germline V lookup: CDR1 MNHEY, CDR2 SVGEGT. The V and J ends lost 4 bases and 2 bases respectively, with 11 bases between them. The CDR3 contains 15 residues. CDR3 region: CASSLGTINTGELFF. The CDR3 DNA sequence: TGTGCCAGCAGTTTAGGGACAATAAACACCGGGGAGCTGTTTTTT.

This clonotype was seen many times. Here the CDR3 DNA reads TGCAGTGCTAGAGATCGGGAGTCCTACGAGCAGTACTTC. Amino acids: CSARDRESYEQYF. The chain links TRBV20-1 to TRBJ2-7; possibly TRBD2 for D (6 bases). CDR1 and CDR2 from the germline V gene are DFQATT and SNEGSKA (reference sequence). This CDR3 region has 13 residues. The ends were cut back, 0 bases at V and 1 base at J, with 7 bases in the middle.

This clonotype was counted ten times or more. This sequence joins TRBV11-3 and TRBJ2-1, with D perhaps TRBD1 (5 bases). The germline CDR1 and CDR2 sequences are SGHNT and YENEEA. The CDR3 covers 15 residues. V gave up 5 bases and J gave up 1 base, with 12 bases separating them. CDR3 protein: CASSLEAGSYNEQFF. The CDR3 nucleotides are TGTGCCAGCAGCCTTGAGGCAGGGTCCTACAATGAGCAGTTCTTC.

As regards this clonotype: Since a far larger clone is one base different, this is likely a read error. The rearrangement uses TRBV29-1 and TRBJ2-1, with 9 bases lining up with TRBD1. J gave up 10 bases and V 4 bases, and 5 bases lay outside the gene matches. This CDR3 region has 12 residues. Germline lookup yields CDR1 SQVTM and CDR2 ANQGSEA. The CDR3 coding sequence is TGCAGCGTTGTGGGGACAGGGTACGAGCAGTTCTTC. This translates into CSVVGTGYEQFF.

The chain couples TRBV7-3 to TRBJ1-1, with unresolved D. V was pared by 1 base and J by 1 base, with 13 bases between. There are 16 residues in the CDR3. Germline-derived CDR1 and CDR2 are SGHTA and FQGTGA. The CDR3 bases are TGTGCCAGCAGCTTAAGGTCAGGAGTGGGGAACACTGAAGCTTTCTTT. Amino acid sequence: CASSLRSGVGNTEAFF. Full variable domain (outside the CDR3, taken from reference TRBV7-3 and TRBJ1-1): GAGVSQTPSNKVTEKGKYVELRCDPISGHTALYWYRQSLGQGPEFLIYFQGTGAADDSGLPNDRFFAVRPEGSVSTLKIQRTERGDSAVYLCASSLRSGVGNTEAFFGQGTRLTVV.

This clonotype was counted at least ten times. V usage is TRBV7-2 and J usage is TRBJ2-1; 8 bases agree with TRBD2. CDR3 length: 14 amino acids. The ends lost 5 bases at V and 6 bases at J; junction bases unmatched: 6. The V gene's germline CDR1 is SGHTA and CDR2 FQGNSA. CDR3 DNA sequence: TGTGCCAGCAGCACGGGACTAGAGGGCAATGAGCAGTTCTTC. Its protein product is CASSTGLEGNEQFF.

This rearrangement joins TRBV4-3 to TRBJ2-7; D might be TRBD1 (6 bases). The CDR3 has 14 residues. Trimming took off 4 bases at V and 3 bases at J, with 13 bases between the two ends. Germline CDR1 is LGHNA and CDR2 is YSLEER. The CDR3 spells CASSRETGLYEQYF. CDR3 sequence (DNA): TGCGCCAGCAGCCGAGAGACAGGCCTCTACGAGCAGTACTTC.

This clonotype was counted at least ten times. The V and J genes are TRBV19 and TRBJ2-2; 7 bases agree with TRBD1. The CDR3 consists of 15 residues. CDR1 and CDR2 (germline): LNHDA, SQIVND (reference sequence). Unmatched junction bases numbered 7, after V lost 3 bases and J lost 6 bases. This CDR3 is CASSIFSGGSGELFF. The CDR3 nucleotides read TGTGCCAGTAGTATTTTCTCAGGGGGATCCGGGGAGCTGTTTTTT.